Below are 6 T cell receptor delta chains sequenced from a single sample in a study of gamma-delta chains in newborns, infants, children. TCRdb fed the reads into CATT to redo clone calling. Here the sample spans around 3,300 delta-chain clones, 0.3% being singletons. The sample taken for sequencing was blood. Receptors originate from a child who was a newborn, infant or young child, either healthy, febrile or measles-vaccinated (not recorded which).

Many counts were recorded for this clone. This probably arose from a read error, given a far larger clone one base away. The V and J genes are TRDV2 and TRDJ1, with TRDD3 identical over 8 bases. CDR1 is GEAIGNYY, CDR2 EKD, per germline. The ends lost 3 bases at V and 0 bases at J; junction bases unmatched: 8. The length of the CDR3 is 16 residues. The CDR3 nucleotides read TGTGCCTGTGACGTACTGGGGGGTACGTACACCGATAAACTCATCTTT. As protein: CACDVLGGTYTDKLIF.

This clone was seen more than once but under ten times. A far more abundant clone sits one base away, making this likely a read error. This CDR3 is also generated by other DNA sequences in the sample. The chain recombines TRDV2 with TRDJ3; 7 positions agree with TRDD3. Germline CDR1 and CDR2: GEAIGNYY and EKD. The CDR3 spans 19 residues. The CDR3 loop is CACDTVWGVSSWDTRQMFF. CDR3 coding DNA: TGTGCCTGCGACACCGTCTGGGGGGTGAGCTCCTGGGACACCCGACAGATGTTTTTC.

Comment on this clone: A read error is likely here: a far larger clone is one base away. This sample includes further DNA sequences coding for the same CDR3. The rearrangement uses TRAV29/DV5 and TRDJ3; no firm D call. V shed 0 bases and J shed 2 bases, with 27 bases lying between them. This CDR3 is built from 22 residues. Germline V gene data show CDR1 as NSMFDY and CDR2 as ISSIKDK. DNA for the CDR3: TGTGCAGCAAGCGCCTCGGGTACGTGGACCGGGAAAAGGCCCTGGGACACCCGACAGATGTTTTTC. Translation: CAASASGTWTGKRPWDTRQMFF.

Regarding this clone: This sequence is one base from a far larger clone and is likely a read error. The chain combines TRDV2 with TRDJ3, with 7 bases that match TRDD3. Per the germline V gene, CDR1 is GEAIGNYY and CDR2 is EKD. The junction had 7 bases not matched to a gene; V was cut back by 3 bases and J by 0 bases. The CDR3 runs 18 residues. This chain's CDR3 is CACDAAGGISWDTRQMFF. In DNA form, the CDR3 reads TGTGCCTGTGACGCCGCTGGGGGGATCTCCTGGGACACCCGACAGATGTTTTTC.

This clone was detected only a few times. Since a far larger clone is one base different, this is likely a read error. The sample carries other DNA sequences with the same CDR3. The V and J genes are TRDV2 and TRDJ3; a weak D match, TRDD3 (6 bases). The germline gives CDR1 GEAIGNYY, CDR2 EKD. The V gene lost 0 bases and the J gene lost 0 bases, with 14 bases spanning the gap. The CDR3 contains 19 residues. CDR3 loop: CACDTVLGDSSWDTRQMFF. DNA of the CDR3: TGTGCCTGTGACACCGTACTGGGTGATAGCTCCTGGGACACCCGACAGATGTTTTTC.

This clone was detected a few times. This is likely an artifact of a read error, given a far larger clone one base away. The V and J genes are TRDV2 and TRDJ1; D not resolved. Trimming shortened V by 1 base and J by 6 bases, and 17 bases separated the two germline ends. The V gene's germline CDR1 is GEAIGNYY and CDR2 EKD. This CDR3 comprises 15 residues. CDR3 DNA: TGTGCCTGTGACACGCTACTTTCGCCGCTCAATAAACTCATCTTT. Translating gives CACDTLLSPLNKLIF.